This entry lists 27 T cell receptor beta chains sequenced from one sample in a study of blood T cells in healthy people across ages. Combining a sample-barcoded 5' primer with a J-beta primer mix, a second PCR ran for about 7 to 11 cycles. MiXCR, run by TCRdb on the 5' RACE reads, gives a single entry per CDR3 protein. The data contain some 1.5 million distinct CDR3 sequences, over 25% of them singletons. Source material: blood. Every receptor here comes from a woman in her 30s in good health.

Notes on this clonotype: Germline is not matched at one junction end, which may reflect a read error. The chain has TRBV19 and TRBJ2-4; D uncertain. The closer fit of TRBJ2-7 to the DNA end suggests the J call may be wrong. The CDR3 has 14 residues. The germline gives CDR1 LNHDA, CDR2 SQIVND (reference sequence). Written as DNA, the CDR3 is TGTGCCGGTAGTAAGGGCGATAACTCCTACGAGCAGTACTTC. This gives the protein CAGSKGDNSYEQYF.

This clonotype has just a few counts. V gene TRBV7-2 combines with J gene TRBJ2-6; 7 positions agree with TRBD1. Germline V lookup: CDR1 SGHTA, CDR2 FQGNSA. The trim removed 5 bases at V and 0 bases at J, leaving 19 bases unmatched. The CDR3 spans 21 residues. CDR3 region: CASSRKITSGTVHSGANVLTF. The CDR3, as DNA: TGTGCCAGCAGCAGAAAGATTACCTCCGGGACAGTACACTCTGGGGCCAACGTCCTGACTTTC. The full variable domain, its missing parts supplied by reference TRBV7-2 and TRBJ2-6, is GAGVSQSPSNKVTEKGKDVELRCDPISGHTALYWYRQSLGQGLEFLIYFQGNSAPDKSGLPSDRFSAERTGGSVSTLTIQRTQQEDSAVYLCASSRKITSGTVHSGANVLTFGAGSRLTVL.

A single count supports this clonotype. The germline gene is not matched at one end of the junction; a read error may be the cause. This chain joins TRBV5-1 and TRBJ2-5; no definite D call. The CDR3 runs 13 residues. Germline lookup yields CDR1 SGHRS and CDR2 YFSETQ. Here the CDR3 DNA reads TGCGCCAGCAGCCATACAGAACAAGAGACCCTGTACTTC. As protein: CASSHTEQETLYF.

This chain links TRBV11-2 with TRBJ1-6; weak D call: TRBD1 (6 bases). V was trimmed by 0 bases and J by 9 bases, leaving 15 bases between them. The CDR3 sequence is 16 residues long. Germline loops: CDR1 SGHAT, CDR2 FQNNGV. The CDR3 DNA follows: TGTGCCAGCAGCTTAGAGGGCAGGGGTTTGTCTTCACCCCTCCACTTT. It specifies CASSLEGRGLSSPLHF.

The J gene is TRBJ2-4, the V gene TRBV11-2; D unclear. The J call may be in error: the DNA end matches TRBJ2-7 better. There are 14 residues in the CDR3. In germline, CDR1 is SGHAT, CDR2 FQNNGV. CDR3 amino acids: CASSLGPENYEQYF. CDR3 DNA sequence: TGTGCCAGCAGCTTAGGCCCTGAAAACTACGAGCAGTACTTC.

This clonotype was counted at least ten times. The chain couples TRBV7-9 to TRBJ2-7, with TRBD2 matching 11 bases. The CDR3 loop spans 15 amino acids. The germline V gene encodes CDR1 SEHNR and CDR2 FQNEAQ (reference sequence). V shed 5 bases, J shed 1 base, and the junction held 4 bases outside the gene matches. The chain's CDR3 is CASSKGTSGSYEQYF. The CDR3 coding sequence is TGTGCCAGCAGCAAAGGGACTAGCGGTTCCTACGAGCAGTACTTC.

The rearrangement joins TRBV7-9 to TRBJ2-7; 7 bases line up with TRBD2. Germline-derived CDR1 and CDR2 are SEHNR and FQNEAQ (reference sequence). The CDR3 extends over 17 amino acids. V lost 2 bases to trimming and J lost 1 base; unmatched junction nucleotides: 11. The CDR3 nucleotides read TGTGCCAGCAGCTTATCCGCCCCCGGCGGGGGATCCTACGAGCAGTACTTC. Residues: CASSLSAPGGGSYEQYF.

The chain recombines TRBV9 with TRBJ2-5; 7 nucleotides agree with TRBD2. J lost 5 bases, V lost 2 bases, and 9 bases had no gene match. Germline lookup yields CDR1 SGDLS and CDR2 YYNGEE. The CDR3 extends over 15 amino acids. Here the CDR3 reads CASSVGGGRYETQYF. The CDR3 DNA is TGTGCCAGCAGCGTTGGTGGCGGGAGATATGAGACCCAGTACTTC.

This chain uses TRBV20-1 with TRBJ2-2; a possible D gene is TRBD1 (6 bases). V shed 2 bases and J shed 3 bases, with 7 bases lying between them. Germline CDR1 DFQATT, CDR2 SNEGSKA (reference sequence). CDR3 size: 13 residues. CDR3 nucleotide sequence: TGCAGTGCTAGACGACAGGACACCGGGGAGCTGTTTTTT. Amino acids: CSARRQDTGELFF.

This clonotype has just a few counts. One end of the junction varies from germline; a read error may be responsible. This CDR3 is CGVEVLKLQETQYF. For the CDR3, the DNA is TGTGGCGTTGAAGTTTTAAAGCTCCAAGAGACCCAGTACTTC. J is TRBJ2-5 and V is TRBV29-1; D ambiguous. The CDR3 is 14 residues long. Germline CDR1 reads SQVTM; CDR2 reads ANQGSEA.

The table lists this clonotype with a few counts. The V gene is TRBV10-3, the J gene TRBJ1-1; no clear D. Germline CDR1 and CDR2: ENHRY and SYGVKD. Trimming took 7 bases from V and 0 from J, leaving 9 bases between them. This CDR3 contains 13 residues. The CDR3 protein is CAITENMNTEAFF. The CDR3 bases are TGTGCCATCACGGAAAATATGAACACTGAAGCTTTCTTT.

As regards this clonotype: Possible read error: a much larger clone is one base away. The chain links TRBV6-2 or TRBV6-3 to TRBJ2-1; TRBD2 aligns across 10 bases. The CDR3 totals 14 residues. V lost 10 bases, J lost 10 bases, and 13 bases stayed unmatched. Looked up from germline, CDR1 is MNHEY and CDR2 is SVGEGT. The CDR3 region has the DNA TGTGCCAACAGACCTAGCGGGGGCGATTTCGAGCAGTTCTTC. This encodes CANRPSGGDFEQFF.

This clonotype was counted once. The gene calls are TRBV27 and TRBJ2-7, with no clear D. Germline V lookup: CDR1 MNHEY, CDR2 SMNVEV (reference sequence). CDR3 size: 15 residues. Between the trimmed V and J ends, which lost 0 bases and 2 bases, there was a span of 11 bases. The CDR3 loop reads CASSLSPDATYEQYF. The CDR3 DNA sequence: TGTGCCAGCAGTTTATCGCCGGACGCAACCTACGAGCAGTACTTC.

The V call is TRBV10-3, the J call TRBJ2-1; possibly TRBD2 for D (6 bases). V gave up 6 bases and J gave up 7 bases, with 13 bases separating them. This CDR3 has 13 amino acids. Germline V gene data show CDR1 as ENHRY and CDR2 as SYGVKD. This chain's CDR3 is CAISGTFLNEQFF. The CDR3 DNA reads as TGTGCCATCAGCGGGACTTTCCTAAATGAGCAGTTCTTC.

This clonotype has just a few counts. The chain recombines TRBV5-4 with TRBJ2-7; weak D call: TRBD2 (6 bases). There are 15 residues in the CDR3. Germline V gene data show CDR1 as SGHNT and CDR2 as YYREEE (reference sequence). Trimming removed 0 bases from V and 4 bases from J, with 14 bases in between. CDR3: CASSLGSGPQYEQYF. The DNA of the CDR3 is TGTGCCAGCAGCTTGGGTAGCGGTCCACAATACGAGCAGTACTTC.

This clonotype was seen repeatedly, ten times or more. The chain recombines TRBV29-1 with TRBJ2-5; D gene uncertain. CDR1 and CDR2 (germline): SQVTM, ANQGSEA. This CDR3 has 13 residues. Trimming shortened V by 0 bases and J by 3 bases, and 8 bases separated the two germline ends. The CDR3 region is CSVEEGTKETQYF. In DNA form, the CDR3 reads TGCAGCGTTGAAGAAGGTACAAAAGAGACCCAGTACTTC.

With regard to this clonotype: This may be a read error: a much more frequent sequence differs by one nucleotide. CDR3 residues: CASSRGGDYGCTF. In DNA form, the CDR3 reads TGCGCCAGCAGCCGGGGAGGAGACTATGGCTGCACCTTC. The chain employs TRBV5-1 and TRBJ1-2, with D unclear. CDR3 length: 13 amino acids. The germline V gene encodes CDR1 SGHRS and CDR2 YFSETQ. The full variable domain, with the rest looked up from reference TRBV5-1 and TRBJ1-2, is KAGVTQTPRYLIKTRGQQVTLSCSPISGHRSVSWYQQTPGQGLQFLFEYFSETQRNKGNFPGRFSGRQFSNSRSEMNVSTLELGDSALYLCASSRGGDYGCTFGSGTRLTVV.

This clonotype appeared many times. The gene calls are TRBV12-3 or TRBV12-4 and TRBJ2-7; 7 bases match TRBD1. V dropped 5 bases and J dropped 2; count of bases not matched to a gene: 6. The CDR3 has 14 residues. The CDR3 nucleotides are TGTGCCAGCAGTCGGTGGGACAGCCCCTACGAGCAGTACTTC. It specifies CASSRWDSPYEQYF.

The genes are TRBV5-1 and TRBJ2-1; 8 positions agree with TRBD2. Germline V CDR1 and CDR2: SGHRS, YFSETQ. The CDR3 sequence is 16 residues long. V was pared by 2 bases and J by 0 bases, with 4 bases of the junction left unmatched. Here the CDR3 reads CASSFVAGPSYNEQFF. The CDR3 nucleotides read TGCGCCAGCAGCTTCGTAGCGGGGCCCTCCTACAATGAGCAGTTCTTC.

This clonotype occurred a few times. The chain uses TRBV20-1 and TRBJ2-1; TRBD2 matches 14 bases. V lost 1 base, J lost 9 bases, and 11 bases stayed unmatched. Germline CDR1 is DFQATT and CDR2 is SNEGSKA (reference sequence). The CDR3 is made up of 17 amino acids. Written as DNA, the CDR3 is TGCAGTGCTAGAGGCGGACTAGCGGGAGGAGGGGGGGGTGAGCAGTTCTTC. Protein sequence: CSARGGLAGGGGGEQFF.

The rearrangement joins TRBV9 to TRBJ1-1; 8 bases are a match to TRBD1. J lost 5 bases, V lost 0 bases, and 6 bases had no gene match. CDR3 length: 15 residues. Germline CDR1 is SGDLS and CDR2 is YYNGEE. CDR3 in amino acids: CASSVGSGGLTEAFF. CDR3 bases: TGTGCCAGCAGCGTAGGGTCAGGGGGCCTTACTGAAGCTTTCTTT.

This clonotype was counted many times. The chain employs TRBV29-1 and TRBJ2-6, with 9 positions matching TRBD1. The V and J ends lost 6 bases and 3 bases, in that order; junction bases with no gene match: 18. The CDR3 has 19 amino acids. The germline gives CDR1 SQVTM, CDR2 ANQGSEA. Here the CDR3 reads CSVLPGTGYKGSGANVLTF. The CDR3 coding sequence is TGCAGCGTCCTCCCTGGGACAGGGTATAAGGGCAGTGGGGCCAACGTCCTGACTTTC.

The rearrangement uses TRBV5-1 and TRBJ2-5; tentatively, D is TRBD1 (5 bases). V lost 3 bases to trimming and J lost 3 bases, with 9 bases between them. The CDR3 spans 13 residues. CDR1 is SGHRS, CDR2 YFSETQ, per germline. The CDR3 nucleotides are TGCGCCAGCAGCTGGGGCCCTAAAGAGACCCAGTACTTC. This sequence encodes CASSWGPKETQYF.

The chain links TRBV5-5 to TRBJ1-2, with 8 positions matching TRBD1. With 5 bases clipped from V and 8 bases from J, the junction kept 17 bases outside the gene matches. Germline lookup yields CDR1 SGHKS and CDR2 YYEKEE (reference sequence). This CDR3 contains 16 residues. The DNA of the CDR3 is TGTGCCAGCAGTGACCGAAGACAGGGGAGTGCGGGAGGCTACACCTTC. Protein product: CASSDRRQGSAGGYTF.

DNA for the CDR3: TGTGCCAGTAGTACAAAAACAGGGGGCGATGGCTACACCTTC. This sequence encodes CASSTKTGGDGYTF. The rearrangement uses TRBV19 and TRBJ1-2; 9 bases line up with TRBD1. The CDR3 length is 14 residues. Per germline, CDR1 LNHDA and CDR2 SQIVND (reference sequence). V shed 4 bases and J 6 bases; nucleotides not matched to a gene: 6.

This clonotype was counted ten times or more. One end of the junction fails to match germline, which may point to a read error. The chain recombines TRBV4-3 with TRBJ2-7; 11 nucleotides match TRBD2. Germline-derived CDR1 and CDR2 are LGHNA and YSLEER. This CDR3 spans 16 amino acids. The CDR3 sequence: CASSLGLAEYSYEQYF. CDR3 nucleotide sequence: TGTGCCAGCAGCTTGGGACTAGCGGAGTACTCCTACGAGCAGTACTTC.

Details on this clonotype: Germline and junction disagree at one end, which may indicate a read error. This chain uses TRBV10-3 with TRBJ1-1; possible D gene TRBD1, 5 bases. The CDR3 consists of 11 residues. Germline V gene data show CDR1 as ENHRY and CDR2 as SYGVKD. The CDR3 DNA follows: TGTGCCACCAGTGGTCAGGGCTCAGCTTTCTTT. Its translation: CATSGQGSAFF.